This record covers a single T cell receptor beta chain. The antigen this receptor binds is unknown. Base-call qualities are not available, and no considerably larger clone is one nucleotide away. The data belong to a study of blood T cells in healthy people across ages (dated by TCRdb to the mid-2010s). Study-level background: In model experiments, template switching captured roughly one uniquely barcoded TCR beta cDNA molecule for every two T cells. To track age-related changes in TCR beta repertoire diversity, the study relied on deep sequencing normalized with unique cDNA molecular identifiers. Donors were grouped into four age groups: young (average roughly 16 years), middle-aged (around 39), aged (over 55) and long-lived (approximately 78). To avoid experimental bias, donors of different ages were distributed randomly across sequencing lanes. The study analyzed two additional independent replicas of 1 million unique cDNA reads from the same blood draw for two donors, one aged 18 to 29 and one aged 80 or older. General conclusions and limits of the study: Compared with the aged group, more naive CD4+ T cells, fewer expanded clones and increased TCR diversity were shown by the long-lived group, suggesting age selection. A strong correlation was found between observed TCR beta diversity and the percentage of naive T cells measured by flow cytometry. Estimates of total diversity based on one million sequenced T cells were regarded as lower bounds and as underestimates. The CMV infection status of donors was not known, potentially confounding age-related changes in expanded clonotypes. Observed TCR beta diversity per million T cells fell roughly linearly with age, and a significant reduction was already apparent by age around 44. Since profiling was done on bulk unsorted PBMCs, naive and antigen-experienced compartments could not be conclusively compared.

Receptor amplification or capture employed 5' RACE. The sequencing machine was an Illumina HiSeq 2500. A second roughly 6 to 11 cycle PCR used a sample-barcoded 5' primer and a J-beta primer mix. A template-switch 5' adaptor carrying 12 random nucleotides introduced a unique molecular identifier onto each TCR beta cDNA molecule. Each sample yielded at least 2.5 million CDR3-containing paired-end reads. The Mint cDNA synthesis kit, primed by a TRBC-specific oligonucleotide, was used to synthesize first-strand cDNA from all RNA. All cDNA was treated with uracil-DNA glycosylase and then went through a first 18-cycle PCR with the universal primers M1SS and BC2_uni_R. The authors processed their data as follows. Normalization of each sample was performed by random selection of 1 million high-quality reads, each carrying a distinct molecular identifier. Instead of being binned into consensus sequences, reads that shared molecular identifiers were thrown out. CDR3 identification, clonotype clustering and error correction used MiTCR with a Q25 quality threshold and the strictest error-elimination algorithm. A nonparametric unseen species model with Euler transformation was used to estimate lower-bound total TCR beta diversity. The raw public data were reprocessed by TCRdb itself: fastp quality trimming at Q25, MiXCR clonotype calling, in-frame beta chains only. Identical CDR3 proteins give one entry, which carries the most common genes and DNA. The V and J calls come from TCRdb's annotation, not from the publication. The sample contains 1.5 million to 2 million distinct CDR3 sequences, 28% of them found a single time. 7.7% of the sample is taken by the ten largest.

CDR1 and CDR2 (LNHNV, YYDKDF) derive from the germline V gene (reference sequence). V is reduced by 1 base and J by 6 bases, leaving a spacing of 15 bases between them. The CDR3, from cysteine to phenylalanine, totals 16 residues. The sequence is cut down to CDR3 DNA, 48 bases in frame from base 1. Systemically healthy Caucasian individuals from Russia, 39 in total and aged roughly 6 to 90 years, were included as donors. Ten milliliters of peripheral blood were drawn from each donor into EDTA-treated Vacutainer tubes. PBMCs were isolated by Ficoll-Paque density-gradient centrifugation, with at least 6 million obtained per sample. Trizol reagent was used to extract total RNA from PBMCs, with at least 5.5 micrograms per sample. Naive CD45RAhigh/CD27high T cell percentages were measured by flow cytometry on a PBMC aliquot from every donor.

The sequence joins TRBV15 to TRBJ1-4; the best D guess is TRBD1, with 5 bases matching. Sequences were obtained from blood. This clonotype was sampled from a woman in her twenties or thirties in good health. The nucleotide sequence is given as TGTGCCACCAGCAGAGTTCTACAGGACGGCGATGAAAAACTGTTTTTT. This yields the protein CATSRVLQDGDEKLFF.